Reported below is one T cell receptor (beta chain). Its specificity is not known. Only in-frame clones appear in the TCRdb table, and some are missing; sequencing was by immunoSEQ multiplex PCR. The sample yields 110,000 or so clones, around 94% seen once. This entry belongs to a study of brain T cells in children with intractable seizures. General study findings and limits: HCMV serostatus was not known, and viral specificity came from CDR3 similarity only.

The sequenced cases were selected for having the highest brain T cell transcript signatures. Trimming pared 5 bases from V and 5 bases from J, leaving 18 bases between. CDR3 length: 15 amino acids. Germline V gene data show CDR1 as MDHEN and CDR2 as SYDVKM. The sequenced sample was peripheral blood, obtained at surgery. The receptor was isolated from a boy less than two years old with hemimegalencephaly and intractable seizures. The V and J genes are TRBV28 and TRBJ1-1; D call uncertain. The DNA for the CDR3 is TGTGCCAGCAGTCTGGTCCGGACCCTGGGGACTGAAGCTTTCTTT. Protein: CASSLVRTLGTEAFF.